The 25 T cell receptor beta chains in this list originate from one sample, sequenced in a study of blood T cell repertoires in COVID-19. Produced via immunoSEQ multiplex PCR; TCRdb's table is partial and in-frame only. The sample includes 190,000 or so clones, over 75% of them seen just once. Input material: PBMCs or T cells enriched from blood (not recorded which). The receptors derive from a middle-aged man who had recovered from COVID-19.

The rearrangement joins TRBV5-8 to TRBJ1-2; D unclear. V was cut by 3 bases and J by 6 bases, with 9 bases left in between. CDR1 and CDR2 (germline): SGHTS, YDEGEE. The CDR3 length is 12 residues. The CDR3 loop is CASSYELDGYTF. CDR3 DNA: TGTGCCAGCAGCTACGAGCTAGATGGCTACACCTTC.

This chain connects TRBV9 to TRBJ2-5, with D tentatively TRBD1 (6 bases). The CDR3 consists of 15 residues. Germline CDR1 reads SGDLS; CDR2 reads YYNGEE. V was trimmed by 0 bases and J by 5 bases, leaving 14 bases between them. The CDR3 reads CASSVALQGWETQYF. The CDR3 nucleotides are TGTGCCAGCAGCGTAGCCTTACAGGGTTGGGAGACCCAGTACTTC.

This clone has only a few counts. The V and J genes are TRBV3-1 (or the pseudogene TRBV3-2) and TRBJ2-7; 8 bases match TRBD2. Losses at the gene ends were 3 bases for V and 6 bases for J; bases not matched to a gene: 13. The CDR3 runs 16 residues. From germline, CDR1 is LGHDT and CDR2 YNNKEL (reference sequence). CDR3 bases: TGTGCCAGCAGCCAGGCCGGGACTAGTGGGAGAGGCGAGCAGTACTTC. Translated, it gives CASSQAGTSGRGEQYF.

This clone appeared a single time. The chain carries TRBV12-5 and TRBJ2-4; the D is unclear. Germline CDR1 and CDR2: LGHNT and FRNRAP. Trimming removed 0 bases from V and 4 bases from J, with 10 bases in between. The CDR3 is made up of 15 amino acids. This CDR3 is CASGLVLAAKNIQYF. The CDR3 DNA follows: TGTGCTAGTGGTTTGGTACTGGCGGCTAAAAACATTCAGTACTTC.

This clone was seen only a few times. The rearrangement uses TRBV3-1 (or the pseudogene TRBV3-2) and TRBJ1-1; 8 nucleotides line up with TRBD1. In germline, CDR1 is LGHDT, CDR2 YNNKEL (reference sequence). V dropped 1 base and J dropped 9; count of bases not matched to a gene: 4. The CDR3 is made up of 13 amino acids. CDR3 coding DNA: TGTGCCAGCAGCCAAGGTAGACAGGGGCAAGCTTTCTTT. Protein product: CASSQGRQGQAFF.

Only one count was recorded for this clone. The chain recombines TRBV7-9 with TRBJ1-2; D gene ambiguous. V lost 5 bases, J lost 0 bases, and 10 bases lay in between. Germline CDR1 SEHNR, CDR2 FQNEAQ (reference sequence). This CDR3 has 14 amino acids. The CDR3 here is CASSLDLSNYGYTF. DNA of the CDR3: TGTGCCAGCAGCCTAGATCTATCTAACTATGGCTACACCTTC.

The rearrangement joins TRBV27 to TRBJ1-6, with a weak D call TRBD1 (5 bases). V lost 6 bases and J lost 0, with 15 bases in between. The germline V gene encodes CDR1 MNHEY and CDR2 SMNVEV (reference sequence). The length of the CDR3 is 17 residues. CDR3: CASRAGTISSYNSPLHF. The CDR3 DNA reads TGTGCCAGCAGGGCAGGGACTATAAGCTCCTATAATTCACCCCTCCACTTT.

The V call is TRBV3-1 (or the pseudogene TRBV3-2), the J call TRBJ1-6; TRBD1 matches 8 bases. The V gene's germline CDR1 is LGHDT and CDR2 YNNKEL (reference sequence). The V and J ends lost 4 bases and 9 bases, in that order; junction bases with no gene match: 8. The CDR3 loop spans 15 amino acids. In nucleotides, the CDR3 is TGTGCCAGCAGCCCTCGAGACAGGGGAGTTTCACCCCTCCACTTT. This sequence encodes CASSPRDRGVSPLHF.

The chain links TRBV6-5 to TRBJ1-2; D is undetermined. The CDR3 has 15 residues. Germline V gene lookup returns CDR1 MNHEY and CDR2 SVGAGI. V was clipped by 7 bases and J by 2 bases, with 17 bases between them. The CDR3 sequence: CASTKSGQINYGYTF. CDR3 nucleotide sequence: TGTGCCAGCACCAAAAGCGGGCAAATCAACTATGGCTACACCTTC.

J is TRBJ2-1 and V is TRBV5-1, with 7 nucleotides matching TRBD1. V lost 4 bases to trimming and J lost 0 bases; unmatched junction nucleotides: 4. The CDR3 covers 15 residues. Germline CDR1 SGHRS, CDR2 YFSETQ. The CDR3 coding sequence is TGCGCCAGCAGCAGGACAGGAAGCTCCTACAATGAGCAGTTCTTC. Amino acid sequence: CASSRTGSSYNEQFF.

V and J are TRBV5-1 and TRBJ2-4; 11 bases fit TRBD2. CDR3 length: 15 amino acids. Germline-derived CDR1 and CDR2 are SGHRS and YFSETQ. The J segment lost 8 bases and the V segment lost 4 bases, leaving 8 bases of the junction unmatched. The CDR3 loop is CASSPTSGSGDIQYF. The CDR3 bases are TGCGCCAGCAGCCCCACTAGCGGGAGTGGGGACATTCAGTACTTC.

This chain uses TRBV3-1 (or the pseudogene TRBV3-2) with TRBJ1-3; D is perhaps TRBD1 (5 bases). Looked up from germline, CDR1 is LGHDT and CDR2 is YNNKEL (reference sequence). The CDR3 covers 15 residues. Trimming shortened V by 5 bases and J by 0 bases, and 11 bases separated the two germline ends. CDR3 DNA sequence: TGTGCCAGCAGCGCGGGGACCCACTCTGGAAACACCATATATTTT. This gives the protein CASSAGTHSGNTIYF.

The CDR3 reads CASSFTGGHEQYF. CDR3 nucleotide sequence: TGCGCCAGCAGCTTTACAGGGGGACACGAGCAGTACTTC. The V gene is TRBV5-1, the J gene TRBJ2-7, with TRBD1 matching 8 bases. Germline trimming cut 2 bases from V and 5 bases from J; bases unmatched to any gene: 3. The CDR3 contains 13 residues. The germline gives CDR1 SGHRS, CDR2 YFSETQ.

The J gene is TRBJ1-5, the V gene TRBV20-1; TRBD1 agrees at 8 bases. V shed 3 bases and J 5 bases; nucleotides not matched to a gene: 15. CDR3 length: 17 residues. The germline CDR1 and CDR2 sequences are DFQATT and SNEGSKA (reference sequence). The CDR3 DNA sequence: TGCAGTGCTAGTAAGAGGAAAGGACAGGGTTGGGATCAGCCCCAGCATTTT. It codes for CSASKRKGQGWDQPQHF.

The rearrangement uses TRBV25-1 and TRBJ2-1; 7 bases align to TRBD2. CDR3 size: 17 residues. V was pared by 4 bases and J by 1 base, with 10 bases of the junction left unmatched. From germline, CDR1 is MGHDK and CDR2 SYGVNS. The CDR3 spells CASSVPPSGSSYNEQFF. The CDR3 bases are TGTGCCAGCAGTGTCCCCCCTAGCGGCAGTTCCTACAATGAGCAGTTCTTC.

The CDR3 protein is CASSPRGGGGGTDTQYF. In nucleotides, the CDR3 is TGTGCCAGCAGCCCCCGCGGGGGTGGGGGAGGTACAGATACGCAGTATTTT. The chain uses TRBV7-3 and TRBJ2-3, with TRBD2 matching over 7 bases. V shed 5 bases, J shed 3 bases, and the junction held 14 bases outside the gene matches. The CDR3 contains 17 residues. CDR1 and CDR2 from the germline V gene are SGHTA and FQGTGA.

The chain couples TRBV6-5 to TRBJ1-3; D is unresolved. Per germline, CDR1 MNHEY and CDR2 SVGAGI. The ends were cut back, 7 bases at V and 0 bases at J, with 13 bases in the middle. CDR3 size: 15 residues. CDR3 region: CASTARRSSGNTIYF. Written as DNA, the CDR3 is TGTGCCAGCACCGCCAGACGGAGCTCTGGAAACACCATATATTTT.

The chain combines TRBV10-2 with TRBJ1-3; 7 bases are shared with TRBD1. This CDR3 spans 14 amino acids. V gave up 2 bases and J gave up 4 bases; unmatched junction bases: 2. Germline V CDR1 and CDR2: WSHSY, SAAADI. Here the CDR3 reads CASSEQGGGNTIYF. The CDR3 bases are TGCGCCAGCAGTGAGCAGGGGGGAGGAAACACCATATATTTT.

The genes are TRBV30 and TRBJ2-7; 7 positions match TRBD1. Germline V gene lookup returns CDR1 GTSNPN and CDR2 SVGIG (reference sequence). The CDR3 has 14 amino acids. Losses at the gene ends were 3 bases for V and 5 bases for J; bases not matched to a gene: 10. The CDR3 nucleotides read TGTGCCTGGAGAGTCGAGGGGGCGAGAAACGAGCAGTACTTC. Its protein product is CAWRVEGARNEQYF.

This clone was seen a handful of times. The chain recombines TRBV11-2 with TRBJ2-5, with 9 bases that match TRBD2. The germline V gene encodes CDR1 SGHAT and CDR2 FQNNGV. V was clipped by 1 base and J by 1 base; unmatched bases: 4. The CDR3 extends over 16 amino acids. The CDR3 bases are TGTGCCAGCAGCTTAGGGCGGGGGGGGTTCCAAGAGACCCAGTACTTC. It translates to CASSLGRGGFQETQYF.

The V and J genes are TRBV19 and TRBJ1-6, with 9 bases that match TRBD1. CDR3 length: 18 residues. Per the germline V gene, CDR1 is LNHDA and CDR2 is SQIVND (reference sequence). V trimming: 5 bases; J trimming: 8 bases; junction bases outside the gene matches: 16. The CDR3 DNA sequence: TGTGCCAGTAGTTCCGGGACAGGGACTTTTAAACAGGATTCACCCCTCCACTTT. It is translated as CASSSGTGTFKQDSPLHF.

V gene TRBV4-1 combines with J gene TRBJ2-3; D is perhaps TRBD2 (6 bases). V dropped 3 bases and J dropped 2 bases, with 15 bases sitting between them. Germline V gene lookup returns CDR1 MGHRA and CDR2 YSYEKL. This CDR3 contains 16 residues. CDR3 loop: CASSHGSGRTTDTQYF. In nucleotides, the CDR3 is TGCGCCAGCAGCCACGGATCGGGGAGGACCACAGATACGCAGTATTTT.

J is TRBJ1-6 and V is TRBV10-3; 10 bases are shared with TRBD1. The CDR3 is made up of 13 amino acids. V shed 11 bases and J 10 bases; nucleotides not matched to a gene: 8. Germline values: CDR1 ENHRY, CDR2 SYGVKD. CDR3 sequence: CALGTGEPSPLHF. Here the CDR3 DNA reads TGTGCCCTCGGGACAGGGGAACCCTCACCCCTCCACTTT.

The V gene is TRBV12-3 or TRBV12-4, the J gene TRBJ1-2; 9 positions match TRBD1. The junction had 7 bases not matched to a gene; V was cut back by 7 bases and J by 7 bases. The CDR3 contains 13 residues. CDR3 sequence reads: CASTNGQGSGYTF. CDR3 in DNA: TGTGCCAGCACCAACGGACAGGGGAGTGGCTACACCTTC.

The chain carries TRBV5-1 and TRBJ1-1, with D possibly being TRBD1 (5 bases). Germline V gene data show CDR1 as SGHRS and CDR2 as YFSETQ. V lost 2 bases, J lost 5 bases, and 10 bases lay in between. The CDR3 consists of 13 residues. The CDR3 DNA reads TGCGCCAGCAGCTTAGGGGTCCGGACTGAAGCTTTCTTT. Translation gives CASSLGVRTEAFF. The whole variable domain, filled in from reference TRBV5-1 and TRBJ1-1, reads KAGVTQTPRYLIKTRGQQVTLSCSPISGHRSVSWYQQTPGQGLQFLFEYFSETQRNKGNFPGRFSGRQFSNSRSEMNVSTLELGDSALYLCASSLGVRTEAFFGQGTRLTVV.